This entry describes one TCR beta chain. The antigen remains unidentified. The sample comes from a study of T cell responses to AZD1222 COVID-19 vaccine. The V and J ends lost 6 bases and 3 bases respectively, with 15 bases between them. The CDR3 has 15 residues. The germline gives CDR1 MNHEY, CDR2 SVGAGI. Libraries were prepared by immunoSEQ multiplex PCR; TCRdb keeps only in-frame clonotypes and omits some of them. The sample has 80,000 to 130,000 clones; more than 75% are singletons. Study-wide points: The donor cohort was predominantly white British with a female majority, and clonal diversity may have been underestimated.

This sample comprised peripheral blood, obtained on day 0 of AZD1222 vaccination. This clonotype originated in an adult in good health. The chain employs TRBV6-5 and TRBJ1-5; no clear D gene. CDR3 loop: CASRPPGSSNQPQHF. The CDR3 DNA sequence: TGTGCCAGCAGACCCCCCGGCAGCTCCAATCAGCCCCAGCATTTT.